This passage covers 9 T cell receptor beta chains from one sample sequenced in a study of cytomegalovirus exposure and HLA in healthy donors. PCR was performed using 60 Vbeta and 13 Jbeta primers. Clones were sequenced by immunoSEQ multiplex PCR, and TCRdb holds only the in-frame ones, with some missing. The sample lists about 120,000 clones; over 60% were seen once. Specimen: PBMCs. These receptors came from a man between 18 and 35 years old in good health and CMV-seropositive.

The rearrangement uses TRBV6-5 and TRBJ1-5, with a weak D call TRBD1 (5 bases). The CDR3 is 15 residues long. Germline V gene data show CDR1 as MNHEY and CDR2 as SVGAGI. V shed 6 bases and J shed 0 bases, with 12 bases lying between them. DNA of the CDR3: TGTGCCAGCAGCCTGGGGCCCTATAGCAATCAGCCCCAGCATTTT. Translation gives CASSLGPYSNQPQHF.

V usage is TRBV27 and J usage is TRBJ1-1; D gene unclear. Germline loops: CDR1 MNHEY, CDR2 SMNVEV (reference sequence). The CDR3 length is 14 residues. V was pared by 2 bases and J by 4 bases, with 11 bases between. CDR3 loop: CASSLRGGGTEAFF. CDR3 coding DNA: TGTGCCAGCAGTTTACGTGGAGGAGGCACTGAAGCTTTCTTT.

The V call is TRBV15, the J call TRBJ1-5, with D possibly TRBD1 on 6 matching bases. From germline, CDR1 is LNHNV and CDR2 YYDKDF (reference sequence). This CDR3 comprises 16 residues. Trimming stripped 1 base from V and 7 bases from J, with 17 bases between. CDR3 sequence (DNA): TGTGCCACCAGCAGAGGGCAGGGGCTAACCGGGCAGCCCCAGCATTTT. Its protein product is CATSRGQGLTGQPQHF.

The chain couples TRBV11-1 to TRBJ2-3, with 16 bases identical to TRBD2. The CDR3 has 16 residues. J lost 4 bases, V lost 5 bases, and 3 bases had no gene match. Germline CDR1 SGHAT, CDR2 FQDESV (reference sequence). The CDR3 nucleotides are TGTGCCAGCAGCCCCGGGACTAGCGGGAGGGCAGATACGCAGTATTTT. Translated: CASSPGTSGRADTQYF.

In DNA, the CDR3 is TGTGCCAGCTCACCAGGGGCAGATTCACCCCTCCACTTT. It is translated as CASSPGADSPLHF. The chain joins TRBV18 to TRBJ1-6, with D maybe TRBD1 (5 bases). CDR3 size: 13 residues. CDR1 and CDR2 from the germline V gene are KGHSH and LQKENI. V shed 2 bases and J shed 8 bases, with 7 bases lying between them.

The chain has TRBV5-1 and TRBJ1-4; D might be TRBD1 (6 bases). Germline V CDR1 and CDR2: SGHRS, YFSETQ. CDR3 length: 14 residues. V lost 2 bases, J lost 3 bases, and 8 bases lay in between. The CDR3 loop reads CASSLQGANEKLFF. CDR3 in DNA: TGCGCCAGCAGCTTACAGGGAGCTAATGAAAAACTGTTTTTT.

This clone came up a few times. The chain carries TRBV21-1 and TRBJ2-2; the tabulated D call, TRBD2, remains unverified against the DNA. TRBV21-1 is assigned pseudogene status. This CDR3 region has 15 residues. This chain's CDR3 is CASSKIAGSTGELFF. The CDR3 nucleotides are TGTGCCAGCAGCAAAATAGCGGGAAGCACCGGGGAGCTGTTTTTT.

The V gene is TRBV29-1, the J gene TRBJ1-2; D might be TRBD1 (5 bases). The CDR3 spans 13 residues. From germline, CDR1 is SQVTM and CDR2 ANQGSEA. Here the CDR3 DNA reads TGCAGTGTCCGGGACTCCTCTAACTATGGCTACACCTTC. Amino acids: CSVRDSSNYGYTF.

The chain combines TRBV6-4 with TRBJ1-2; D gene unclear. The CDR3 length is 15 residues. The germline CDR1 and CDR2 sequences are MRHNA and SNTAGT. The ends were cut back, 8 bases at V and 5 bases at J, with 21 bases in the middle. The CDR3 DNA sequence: TGTGCCAGCCGGGTGACCCCAGGAGGTCTTTATGGCTACACCTTC. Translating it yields CASRVTPGGLYGYTF.